This T cell receptor (beta chain) was documented in a study of blood T cell repertoires in COVID-19. Background on the study: COVID-19 samples from acute and convalescent phases originated in the United States, Italy and Spain. Sources were T cells, B-cell-depleted T cells, or PBMCs; the material itself was cDNA or gDNA.

In this sample, this clone turned up a few times. Only in-frame clones appear in the TCRdb table, and some are missing; sequencing was by immunoSEQ multiplex PCR. The sample lists around 200,000 clones, 80% to 90% seen once, with more than 2.5% in the top ten. There are 14 residues in the CDR3. V lost 6 bases, J lost 3 bases, and 4 bases stayed unmatched. Looked up from germline, CDR1 is MGHRA and CDR2 is YSYEKL. This receptor was obtained from a man between 60 and 70 years old with acute or convalescent COVID-19. Sample: peripheral blood. The genes are TRBV4-1 and TRBJ2-7; 11 nucleotides agree with TRBD2. The CDR3 nucleotides read TGCGCCAGCAGACCCACTAGCGGGAGCTACGAGCAGTACTTC. This translates into CASRPTSGSYEQYF.